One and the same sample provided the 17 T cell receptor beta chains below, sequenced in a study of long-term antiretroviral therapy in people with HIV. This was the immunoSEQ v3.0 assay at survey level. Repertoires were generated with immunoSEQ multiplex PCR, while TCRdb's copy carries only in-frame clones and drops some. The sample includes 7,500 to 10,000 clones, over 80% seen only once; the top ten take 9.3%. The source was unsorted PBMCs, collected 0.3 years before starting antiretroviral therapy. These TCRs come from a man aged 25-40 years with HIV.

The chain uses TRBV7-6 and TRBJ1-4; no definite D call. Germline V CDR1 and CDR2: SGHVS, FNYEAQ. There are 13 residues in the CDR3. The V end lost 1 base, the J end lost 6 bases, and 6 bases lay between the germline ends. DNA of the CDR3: TGTGCCAGCAGCTTAGTGGGTGATGAAAAACTGTTTTTT. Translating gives CASSLVGDEKLFF.

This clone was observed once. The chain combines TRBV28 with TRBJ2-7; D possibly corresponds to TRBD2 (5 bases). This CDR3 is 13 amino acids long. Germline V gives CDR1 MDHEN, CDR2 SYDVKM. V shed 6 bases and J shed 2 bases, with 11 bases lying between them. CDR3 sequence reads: CASSREVTYEQYF. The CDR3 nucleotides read TGTGCCAGCAGCCGGGAAGTCACCTACGAGCAGTACTTC.

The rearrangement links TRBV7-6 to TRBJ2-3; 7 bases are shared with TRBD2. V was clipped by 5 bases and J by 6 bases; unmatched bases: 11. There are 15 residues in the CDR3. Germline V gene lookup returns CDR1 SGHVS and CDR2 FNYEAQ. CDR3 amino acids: CASSLPQAGSDTQYF. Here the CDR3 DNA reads TGTGCCAGCAGCCTCCCACAAGCGGGGAGTGATACGCAGTATTTT.

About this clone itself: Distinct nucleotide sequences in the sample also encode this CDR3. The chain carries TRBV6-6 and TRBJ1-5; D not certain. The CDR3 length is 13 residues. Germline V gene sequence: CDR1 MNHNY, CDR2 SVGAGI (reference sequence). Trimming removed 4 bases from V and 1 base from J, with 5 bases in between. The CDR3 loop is CASSSASNQPQHF. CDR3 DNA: TGTGCCAGCAGTTCAGCGAGCAATCAGCCCCAGCATTTT.

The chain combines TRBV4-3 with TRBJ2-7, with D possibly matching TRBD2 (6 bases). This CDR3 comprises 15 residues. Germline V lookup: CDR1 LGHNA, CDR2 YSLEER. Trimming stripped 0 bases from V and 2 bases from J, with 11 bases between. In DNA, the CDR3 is TGCGCCAGCAGCCAAGATAGGCGGGGCCCCTACGAGCAGTACTTC. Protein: CASSQDRRGPYEQYF.

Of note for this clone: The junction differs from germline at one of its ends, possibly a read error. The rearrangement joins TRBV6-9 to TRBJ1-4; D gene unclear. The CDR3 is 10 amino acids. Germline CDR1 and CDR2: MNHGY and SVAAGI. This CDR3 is CASIGRTVLF. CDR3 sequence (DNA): TGTGCCAGCATCGGCCGGACTGTTCTTTTT.

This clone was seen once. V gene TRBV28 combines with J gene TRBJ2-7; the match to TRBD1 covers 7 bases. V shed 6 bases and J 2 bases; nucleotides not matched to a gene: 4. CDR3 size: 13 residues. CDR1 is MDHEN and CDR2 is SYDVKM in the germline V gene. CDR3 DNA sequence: TGTGCCAGCAGGGGGACAGCAACCTACGAGCAGTACTTC. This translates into CASRGTATYEQYF.

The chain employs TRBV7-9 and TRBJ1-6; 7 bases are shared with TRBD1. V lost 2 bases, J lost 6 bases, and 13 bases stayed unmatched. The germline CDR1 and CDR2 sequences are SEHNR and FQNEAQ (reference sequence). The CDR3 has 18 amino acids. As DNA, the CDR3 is TGTGCCAGCAGCTTATTGTACAGGGGTAGATCTGGTAATTCACCCCTCCACTTT. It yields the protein CASSLLYRGRSGNSPLHF.

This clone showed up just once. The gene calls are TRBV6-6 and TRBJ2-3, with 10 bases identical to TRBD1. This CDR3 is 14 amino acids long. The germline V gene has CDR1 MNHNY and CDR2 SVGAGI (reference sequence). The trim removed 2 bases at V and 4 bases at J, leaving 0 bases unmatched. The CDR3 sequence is CASSYGTGADTQYF. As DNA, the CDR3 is TGTGCCAGCAGTTACGGGACAGGGGCAGATACGCAGTATTTT.

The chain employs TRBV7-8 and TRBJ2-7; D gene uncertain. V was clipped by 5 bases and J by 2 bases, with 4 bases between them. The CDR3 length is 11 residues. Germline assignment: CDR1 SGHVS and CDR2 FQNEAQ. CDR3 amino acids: CASSITYEQYF. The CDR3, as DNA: TGTGCCAGCAGCATCACCTACGAGCAGTACTTC.

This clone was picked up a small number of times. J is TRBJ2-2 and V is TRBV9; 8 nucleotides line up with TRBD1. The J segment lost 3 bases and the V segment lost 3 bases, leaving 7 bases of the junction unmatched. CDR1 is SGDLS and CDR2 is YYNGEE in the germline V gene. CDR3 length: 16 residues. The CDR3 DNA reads TGTGCCAGCAGCGAGGACAGGGTGTTGGACACCGGGGAGCTGTTTTTT. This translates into CASSEDRVLDTGELFF. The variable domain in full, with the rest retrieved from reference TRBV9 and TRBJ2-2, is DSGVTQTPKHLITATGQRVTLRCSPRSGDLSVYWYQQSLDQGLQFLIQYYNGEERAKGNILERFSAQQFPDLHSELNLSSLELGDSALYFCASSEDRVLDTGELFFGEGSRLTVL.

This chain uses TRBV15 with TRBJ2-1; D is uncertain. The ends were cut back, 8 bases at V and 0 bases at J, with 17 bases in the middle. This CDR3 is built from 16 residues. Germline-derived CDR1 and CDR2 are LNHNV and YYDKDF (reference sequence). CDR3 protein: CATYHASRSSYNEQFF. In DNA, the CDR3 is TGTGCCACCTATCACGCCAGTCGAAGCTCCTACAATGAGCAGTTCTTC.

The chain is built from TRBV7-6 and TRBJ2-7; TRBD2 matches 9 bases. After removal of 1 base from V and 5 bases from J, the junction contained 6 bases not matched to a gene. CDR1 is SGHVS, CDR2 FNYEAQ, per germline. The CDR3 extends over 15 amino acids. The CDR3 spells CASSLGSGSLNEQYF. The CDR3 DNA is TGTGCCAGCAGCTTAGGTAGCGGGAGCCTCAACGAGCAGTACTTC.

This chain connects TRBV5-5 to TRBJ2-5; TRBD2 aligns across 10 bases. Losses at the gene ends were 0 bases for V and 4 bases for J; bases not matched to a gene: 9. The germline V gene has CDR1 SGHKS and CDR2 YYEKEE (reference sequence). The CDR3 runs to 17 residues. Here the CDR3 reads CASSLEDSGGPGETQYF. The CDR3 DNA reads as TGTGCCAGCAGCTTGGAGGATAGCGGGGGGCCTGGAGAGACCCAGTACTTC.

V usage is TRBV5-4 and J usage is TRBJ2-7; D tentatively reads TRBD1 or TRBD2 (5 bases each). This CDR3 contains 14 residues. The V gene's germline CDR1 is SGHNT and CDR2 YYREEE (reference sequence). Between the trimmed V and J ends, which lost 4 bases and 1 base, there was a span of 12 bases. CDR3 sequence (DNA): TGTGCCAGCAGCCCTCGGGACGGGTCCTACGAGCAGTACTTC. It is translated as CASSPRDGSYEQYF.

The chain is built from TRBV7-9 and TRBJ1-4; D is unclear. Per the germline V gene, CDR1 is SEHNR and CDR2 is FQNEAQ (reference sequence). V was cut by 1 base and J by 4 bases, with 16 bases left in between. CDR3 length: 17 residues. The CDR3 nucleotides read TGTGCCAGCAGCTTAGGAACGGTTGGGGAAGATAATGAAAAACTGTTTTTT. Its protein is CASSLGTVGEDNEKLFF.

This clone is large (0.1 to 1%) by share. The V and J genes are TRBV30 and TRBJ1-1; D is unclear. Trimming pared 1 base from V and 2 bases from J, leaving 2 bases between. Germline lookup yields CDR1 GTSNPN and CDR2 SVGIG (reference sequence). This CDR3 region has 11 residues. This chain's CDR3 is CAWSDNTEAFF. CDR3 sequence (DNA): TGTGCCTGGAGTGACAACACTGAAGCTTTCTTT.